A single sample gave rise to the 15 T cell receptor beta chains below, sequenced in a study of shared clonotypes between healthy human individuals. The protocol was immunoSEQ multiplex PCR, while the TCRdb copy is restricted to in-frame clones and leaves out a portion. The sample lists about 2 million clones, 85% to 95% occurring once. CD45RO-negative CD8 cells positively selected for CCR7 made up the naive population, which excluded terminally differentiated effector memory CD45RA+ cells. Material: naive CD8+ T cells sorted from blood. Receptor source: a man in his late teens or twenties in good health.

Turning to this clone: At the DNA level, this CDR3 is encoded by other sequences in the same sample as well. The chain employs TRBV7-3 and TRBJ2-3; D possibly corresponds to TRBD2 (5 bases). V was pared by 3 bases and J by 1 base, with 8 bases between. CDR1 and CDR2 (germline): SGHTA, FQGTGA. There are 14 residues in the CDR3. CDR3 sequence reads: CASSFVGGTDTQYF. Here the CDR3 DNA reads TGTGCCAGCAGCTTCGTCGGGGGCACAGATACGCAGTATTTT.

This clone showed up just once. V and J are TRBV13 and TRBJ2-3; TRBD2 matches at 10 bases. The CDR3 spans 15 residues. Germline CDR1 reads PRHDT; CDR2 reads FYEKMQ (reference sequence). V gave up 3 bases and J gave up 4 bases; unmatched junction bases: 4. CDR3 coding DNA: TGTGCCAGCAGCTTCCCTAGCGGGGGTGCAGATACGCAGTATTTT. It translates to CASSFPSGGADTQYF.

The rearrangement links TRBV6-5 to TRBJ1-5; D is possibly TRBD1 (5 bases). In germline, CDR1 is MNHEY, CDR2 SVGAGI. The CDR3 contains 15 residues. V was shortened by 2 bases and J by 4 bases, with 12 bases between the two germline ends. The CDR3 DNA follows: TGTGCCAGCAGTTACAAGGTTGGGGGTAATCAGCCCCAGCATTTT. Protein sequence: CASSYKVGGNQPQHF.

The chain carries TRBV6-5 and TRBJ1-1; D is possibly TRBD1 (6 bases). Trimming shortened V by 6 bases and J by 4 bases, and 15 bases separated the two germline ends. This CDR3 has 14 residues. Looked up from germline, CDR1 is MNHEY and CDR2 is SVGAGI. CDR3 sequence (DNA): TGTGCCAGCAGCTCAGGAAGCAGGGGCACTGAAGCTTTCTTT. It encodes CASSSGSRGTEAFF.

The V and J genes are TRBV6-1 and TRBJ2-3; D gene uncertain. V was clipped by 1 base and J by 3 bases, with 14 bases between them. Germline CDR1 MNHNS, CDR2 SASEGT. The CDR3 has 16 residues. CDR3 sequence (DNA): TGTGCCAGCAGTGAAGGCCCTGAATGGCCGACAGATACGCAGTATTTT. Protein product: CASSEGPEWPTDTQYF.

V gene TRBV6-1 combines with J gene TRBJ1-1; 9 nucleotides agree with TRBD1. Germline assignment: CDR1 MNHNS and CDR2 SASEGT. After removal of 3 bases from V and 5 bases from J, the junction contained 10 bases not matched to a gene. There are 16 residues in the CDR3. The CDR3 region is CASSDPGQGLRTEAFF. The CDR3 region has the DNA TGTGCCAGCAGTGATCCGGGACAGGGATTGAGAACTGAAGCTTTCTTT.

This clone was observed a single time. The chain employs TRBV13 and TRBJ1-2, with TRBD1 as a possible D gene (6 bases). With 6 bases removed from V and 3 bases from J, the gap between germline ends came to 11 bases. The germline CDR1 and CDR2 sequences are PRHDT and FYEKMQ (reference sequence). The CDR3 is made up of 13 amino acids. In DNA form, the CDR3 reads TGTGCCAGCAGAGGAGGGGGACACTATGGCTACACCTTC. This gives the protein CASRGGGHYGYTF.

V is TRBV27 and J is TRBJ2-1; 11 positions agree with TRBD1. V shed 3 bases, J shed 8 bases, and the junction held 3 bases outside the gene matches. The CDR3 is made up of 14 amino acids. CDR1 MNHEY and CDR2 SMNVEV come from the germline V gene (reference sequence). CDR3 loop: CASSFGQGADEQFF. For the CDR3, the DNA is TGTGCCAGCAGTTTTGGACAGGGGGCTGATGAGCAGTTCTTC.

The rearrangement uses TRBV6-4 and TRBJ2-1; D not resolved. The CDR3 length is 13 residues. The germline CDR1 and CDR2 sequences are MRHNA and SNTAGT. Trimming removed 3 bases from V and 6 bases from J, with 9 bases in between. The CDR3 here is CASSESWRNEQFF. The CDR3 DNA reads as TGTGCCAGCAGTGAATCCTGGCGCAATGAGCAGTTCTTC.

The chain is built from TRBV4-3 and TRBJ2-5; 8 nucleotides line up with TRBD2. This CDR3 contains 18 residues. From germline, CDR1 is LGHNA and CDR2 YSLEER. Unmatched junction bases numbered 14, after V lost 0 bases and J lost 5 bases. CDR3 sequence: CASSQDAAGLGVLETQYF. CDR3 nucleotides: TGCGCCAGCAGCCAAGATGCCGCGGGACTAGGGGTTCTGGAGACCCAGTACTTC.

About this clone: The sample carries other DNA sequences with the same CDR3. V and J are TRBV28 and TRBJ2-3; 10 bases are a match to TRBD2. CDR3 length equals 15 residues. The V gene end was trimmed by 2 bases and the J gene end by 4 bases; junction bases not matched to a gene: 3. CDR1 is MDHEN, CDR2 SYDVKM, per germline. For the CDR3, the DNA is TGTGCCAGCAGTTTAGGCACTAGCGGGGCAGATACGCAGTATTTT. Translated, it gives CASSLGTSGADTQYF.

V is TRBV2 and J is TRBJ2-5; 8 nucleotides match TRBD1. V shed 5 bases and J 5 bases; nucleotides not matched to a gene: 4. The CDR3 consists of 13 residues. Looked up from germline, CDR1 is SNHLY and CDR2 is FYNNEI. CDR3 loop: CASSQDRDETQYF. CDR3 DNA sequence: TGTGCCAGCAGTCAGGACAGGGACGAGACCCAGTACTTC.

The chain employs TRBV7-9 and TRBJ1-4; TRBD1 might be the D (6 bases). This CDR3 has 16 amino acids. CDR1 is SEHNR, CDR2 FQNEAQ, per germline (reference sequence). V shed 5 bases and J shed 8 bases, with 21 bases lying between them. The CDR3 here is CASSPERGAIEEKLFF. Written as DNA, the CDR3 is TGTGCCAGCAGCCCCGAACGGGGGGCAATAGAGGAAAAACTGTTTTTT.

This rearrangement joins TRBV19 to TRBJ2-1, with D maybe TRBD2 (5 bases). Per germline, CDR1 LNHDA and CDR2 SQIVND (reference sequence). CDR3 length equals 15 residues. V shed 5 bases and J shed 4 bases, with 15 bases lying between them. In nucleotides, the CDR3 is TGTGCCAGTAGTGGCTTTTCTAGCCCTTACAATGAGCAGTTCTTC. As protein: CASSGFSSPYNEQFF.

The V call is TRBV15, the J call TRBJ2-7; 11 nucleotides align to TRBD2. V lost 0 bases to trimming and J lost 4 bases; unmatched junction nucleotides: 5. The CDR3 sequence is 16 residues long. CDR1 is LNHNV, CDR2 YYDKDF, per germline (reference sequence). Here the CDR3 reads CATSRDRLAGTYEQYF. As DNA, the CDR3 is TGTGCCACCAGCAGAGATCGACTAGCGGGGACTTACGAGCAGTACTTC. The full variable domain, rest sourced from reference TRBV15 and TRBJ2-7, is DAMVIQNPRYQVTQFGKPVTLSCSQTLNHNVMYWYQQKSSQAPKLLFHYYDKDFNNEADTPDNFQSRRPNTSFCFLDIRSPGLGDTAMYLCATSRDRLAGTYEQYFGPGTRLTVT.